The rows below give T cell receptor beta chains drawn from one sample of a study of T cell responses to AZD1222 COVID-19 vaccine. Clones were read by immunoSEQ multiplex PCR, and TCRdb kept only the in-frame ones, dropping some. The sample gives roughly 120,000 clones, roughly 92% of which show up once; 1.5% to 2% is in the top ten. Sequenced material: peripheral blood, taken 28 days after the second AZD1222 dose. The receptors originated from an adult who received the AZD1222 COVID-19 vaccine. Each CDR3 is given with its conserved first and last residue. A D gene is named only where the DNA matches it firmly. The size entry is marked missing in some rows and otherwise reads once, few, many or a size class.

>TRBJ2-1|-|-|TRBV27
CASSSTGFTLNEQFF
TGTGCCAGCAGTTCGACCGGGTTCACCCTCAATGAGCAGTTCTTC
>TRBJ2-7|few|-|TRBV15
CATSRGGYEQYF
TGTGCCACCAGCAGGGGTGGTTACGAGCAGTACTTC
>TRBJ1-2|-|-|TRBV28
CASSTVSGNYGYTF
TGTGCCAGCAGTACAGTCTCAGGGAACTATGGCTACACCTTC
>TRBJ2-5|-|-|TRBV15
CATSREQGRRETQYF
TGTGCCACCAGCAGAGAGCAGGGTAGAAGAGAGACCCAGTACTTC
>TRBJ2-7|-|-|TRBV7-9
CASSDQPGQQTYEQYF
TGTGCCAGCAGCGATCAACCGGGACAACAGACCTACGAGCAGTACTTC
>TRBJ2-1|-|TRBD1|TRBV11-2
CASSLGRTGGQFF
TGTGCCAGCAGCCTAGGTAGGACAGGGGGGCAGTTCTTC
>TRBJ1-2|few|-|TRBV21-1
CASMEEACGYTF
TGTGCCAGCATGGAGGAAGCTTGTGGCTACACCTTC
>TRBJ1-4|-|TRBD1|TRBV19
CASSLGQGYEKLFF
TGTGCCAGTTCCCTGGGACAGGGGTATGAAAAACTGTTTTTT
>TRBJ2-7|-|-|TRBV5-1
CASSGWTGDEQYF
TGCGCCAGCAGCGGGTGGACGGGGGACGAGCAGTACTTC
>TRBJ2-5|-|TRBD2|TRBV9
CASSVWPSGGRETQYF
TGTGCCAGCAGCGTATGGCCTAGCGGAGGGCGAGAGACCCAGTACTTC
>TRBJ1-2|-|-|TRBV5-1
CASSPEGHPSAYTF
TGCGCCAGCAGCCCGGAGGGACACCCATCGGCCTACACCTTC
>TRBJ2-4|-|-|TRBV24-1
CATSDYDGLQDIQYF
TGTGCCACCAGTGACTATGACGGCCTCCAGGACATTCAGTACTTC
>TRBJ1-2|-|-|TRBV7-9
CASSPGLLYGYTF
TGTGCCAGCAGCCCTGGGCTGCTCTATGGCTACACCTTC
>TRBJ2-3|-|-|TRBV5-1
CASRSSNTDTQYF
TGCGCCAGCAGGTCCAGTAACACAGATACGCAGTATTTT
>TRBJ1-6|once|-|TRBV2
CASTSYREGTPLHF
TGTGCCAGCACCTCCTACAGGGAGGGAACACCCCTCCACTTT
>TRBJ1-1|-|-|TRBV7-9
CASSFTGNTEAFF
TGTGCCAGCAGCTTTACAGGGAACACTGAAGCTTTCTTT
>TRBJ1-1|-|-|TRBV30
CAWSRTVNWPLNTEAFF
TGTGCCTGGAGCCGGACTGTGAACTGGCCATTGAACACTGAAGCTTTCTTT
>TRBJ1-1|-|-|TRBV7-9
CASSFTPGTEAFF
TGTGCCAGCAGCTTTACCCCCGGGACTGAAGCTTTCTTT
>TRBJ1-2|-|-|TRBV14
CASSPGRIYGYTF
TGTGCCAGCAGCCCCGGACGGATCTATGGCTACACCTTC
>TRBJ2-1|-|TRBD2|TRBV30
CAWSLALAGVRNEQFF
TGTGCCTGGAGTCTCGCCCTAGCGGGAGTTCGGAATGAGCAGTTCTTC
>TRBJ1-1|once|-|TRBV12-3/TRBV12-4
CASSLGSTEAFF
TGTGCCAGCAGTTTAGGCAGCACTGAAGCTTTCTTT
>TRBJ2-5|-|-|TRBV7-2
CASSSTGTSYF
TGTGCCAGCAGTTCAACCGGGACATCGTACTTC
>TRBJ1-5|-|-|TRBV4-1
CASSPHTFLRQPQHF
TGCGCCAGCAGCCCCCACACCTTCCTTCGTCAGCCCCAGCATTTT
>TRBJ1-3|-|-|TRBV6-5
CASSYGSSSGNTIYF
TGTGCCAGCAGTTACGGCAGTAGCTCTGGAAACACCATATATTTT
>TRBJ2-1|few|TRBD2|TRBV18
CASSPGASGFGDEQFF
TGTGCCAGCTCACCCGGCGCTAGCGGGTTTGGCGATGAGCAGTTCTTC
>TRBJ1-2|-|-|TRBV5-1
CASSSNPPQGYTF
TGCGCCAGCAGCTCTAACCCCCCGCAGGGCTACACCTTC
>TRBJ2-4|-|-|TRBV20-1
CSAIPGNIQYF
TGCAGTGCTATACCGGGAAACATTCAGTACTTC
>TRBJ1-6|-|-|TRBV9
CASSVEEDGVPPLHF
TGTGCCAGCAGCGTAGAGGAGGATGGGGTCCCACCCCTCCACTTT
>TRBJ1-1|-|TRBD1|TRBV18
CASSPQTQGNGGLDTEAFF
TGTGCCAGCTCACCACAGACACAGGGGAACGGCGGTTTGGACACTGAAGCTTTCTTT
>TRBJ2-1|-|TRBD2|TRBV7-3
CASSLWASGSDNEQFF
TGTGCCAGCAGCTTATGGGCTAGCGGGAGTGATAATGAGCAGTTCTTC
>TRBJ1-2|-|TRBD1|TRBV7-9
CASSLQGANSFGYTF
TGTGCCAGCAGCTTACAGGGGGCTAACTCCTTTGGCTACACCTTC
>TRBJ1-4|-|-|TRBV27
CASSTRQNEKLFF
TGTGCCAGCAGTACCCGACAGAATGAAAAACTGTTTTTT
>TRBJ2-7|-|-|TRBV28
CASSLTLESYEQYF
TGTGCCAGCAGCCTCACTCTTGAGTCCTACGAGCAGTACTTC
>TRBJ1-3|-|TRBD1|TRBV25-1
CASSDGQGFGGNTIYF
TGTGCCAGCAGTGACGGACAGGGTTTCGGTGGAAACACCATATATTTT
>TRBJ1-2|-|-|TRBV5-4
CASSFSYGYTF
TGTGCCAGCAGCTTCAGCTATGGCTACACCTTC
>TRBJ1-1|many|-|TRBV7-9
CASSLVASDFWNTEAFF
TGTGCCAGCAGCTTAGTGGCATCCGACTTTTGGAACACTGAAGCTTTCTTT
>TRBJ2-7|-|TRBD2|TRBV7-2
CASSSGGLYEQYF
TGTGCCAGTAGTAGCGGGGGACTCTACGAGCAGTACTTC
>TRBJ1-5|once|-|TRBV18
CASSPVGSNQPQHF
TGTGCCAGCTCACCCGTTGGTAGCAATCAGCCCCAGCATTTT
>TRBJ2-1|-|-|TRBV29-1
CSVGGGPPNEQFF
TGCAGCGTTGGAGGAGGGCCCCCCAATGAGCAGTTCTTC
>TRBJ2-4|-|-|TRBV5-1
CASSFGGTDKGIGKNIQYF
TGCGCCAGCAGCTTTGGCGGGACCGACAAGGGCATTGGCAAAAACATTCAGTACTTC
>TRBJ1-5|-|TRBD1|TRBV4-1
CASSQRAQGNQPQHF
TGCGCCAGCAGCCAAAGGGCACAGGGGAATCAGCCCCAGCATTTT
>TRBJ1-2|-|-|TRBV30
CAWSVQVGYGYTF
TGTGCCTGGAGTGTACAGGTGGGCTATGGCTACACCTTC